This TCR beta chain was profiled in a study of blood T cell repertoires in COVID-19. Profiled with immunoSEQ multiplex PCR; TCRdb holds only in-frame clones, not every one. The repertoire holds approximately 68,000 clones, with approximately 91% as singletons. This CDR3 is 14 amino acids long. Trimming cost V 5 bases and J 5 bases, with 16 bases left between them. Germline CDR1 and CDR2: SQVTM and ANQGSEA. The chain recombines TRBV29-1 with TRBJ1-5, with D possibly being TRBD1 (5 bases). Sequencing was done on a sample of peripheral blood. The receptor's source is a man aged 70-80 years with active or convalescent COVID-19. The CDR3 loop reads CSVQTGGVDQPQHF. CDR3 bases: TGCAGCGTTCAAACTGGGGGGGTTGATCAGCCCCAGCATTTT.